These 24 T cell receptor beta chains originate from one sample sequenced in a study of T cell responses to AZD1222 COVID-19 vaccine. Sequencing used immunoSEQ multiplex PCR; TCRdb keeps in-frame clones, though not all of them. The table includes some 150,000 clones, 87% detected once. The source was peripheral blood, collected 28 days after the second AZD1222 dose. All receptors come from an adult who received the AZD1222 COVID-19 vaccine.

The J gene is TRBJ2-3, the V gene TRBV7-2, with D perhaps matching TRBD2 (7 bases). Germline CDR1 and CDR2: SGHTA and FQGNSA. Trimming stripped 3 bases from V and 5 bases from J, with 21 bases between. This CDR3 has 17 residues. In DNA, the CDR3 is TGTGCCAGCAGCTTTGGGGGGGGGCCCGGGGCCCAAGATACGCAGTATTTT. This codes for CASSFGGGPGAQDTQYF.

The chain uses TRBV6-2 or TRBV6-3 and TRBJ1-5; D is unresolved. Deletions cut 0 bases from V and 6 bases from J, with 9 bases between. This CDR3 comprises 14 residues. In germline, CDR1 is MNHEY, CDR2 SVGEGT. The CDR3 loop reads CASSYSGGSQPQHF. The CDR3, as DNA: TGTGCCAGCAGTTACTCGGGTGGAAGTCAGCCCCAGCATTTT.

The CDR3 region is CASSLYGTGNTIYF. The CDR3 DNA reads TGTGCCAGCAGCTTGTACGGGACTGGAAACACCATATATTTT. J is TRBJ1-3 and V is TRBV5-6; D uncertain. V was trimmed by 1 base and J by 2 bases, leaving 7 bases between them. There are 14 residues in the CDR3. CDR1 is SGHDT, CDR2 YYEEEE, per germline.

V gene TRBV5-1 combines with J gene TRBJ1-5; 7 bases agree with TRBD1. The CDR3 contains 14 residues. The V and J ends lost 4 bases and 7 bases, in that order; junction bases with no gene match: 8. CDR1 and CDR2 from the germline V gene are SGHRS and YFSETQ. CDR3 amino acids: CASSPQGERQPQHF. The DNA for the CDR3 is TGCGCCAGCAGCCCCCAGGGGGAAAGACAGCCCCAGCATTTT. The full variable domain, completed using reference TRBV5-1 and TRBJ1-5, is KAGVTQTPRYLIKTRGQQVTLSCSPISGHRSVSWYQQTPGQGLQFLFEYFSETQRNKGNFPGRFSGRQFSNSRSEMNVSTLELGDSALYLCASSPQGERQPQHFGDGTRLSIL.

V is TRBV5-1 and J is TRBJ2-2; tentatively, D is TRBD1 or TRBD2 (5 bases each). Per germline, CDR1 SGHRS and CDR2 YFSETQ. The CDR3 runs 14 residues. V was clipped by 0 bases and J by 4 bases, with 7 bases between them. The CDR3 DNA is TGCGCCAGCAGCTTGGCGGGACCCACCGGGGAGCTGTTTTTT. Protein product: CASSLAGPTGELFF.

The chain carries TRBV15 and TRBJ2-3; TRBD2 matches 14 bases. The CDR3 covers 17 residues. Germline CDR1 is LNHNV and CDR2 is YYDKDF (reference sequence). J lost 5 bases, V lost 2 bases, and 6 bases had no gene match. DNA for the CDR3: TGTGCCACCAGCAGAACGGGACTAGCGGGAGATGAAGATACGCAGTATTTT. Its protein product is CATSRTGLAGDEDTQYF.

The V call is TRBV6-4, the J call TRBJ2-1; 8 nucleotides match TRBD1. The CDR3 totals 15 residues. Germline V CDR1 and CDR2: MRHNA, SNTAGT. With V trimmed by 6 bases and J by 7 bases, 11 bases remained unmatched. The CDR3: CASSPGPGGGNEQFF. The DNA for the CDR3 is TGTGCCAGCAGCCCCGGTCCAGGGGGCGGGAATGAGCAGTTCTTC.

This clone has only a few counts. V usage is TRBV13 and J usage is TRBJ1-2; no clear D. V was trimmed by 0 bases and J by 2 bases, leaving 13 bases between them. This CDR3 comprises 16 residues. Looked up from germline, CDR1 is PRHDT and CDR2 is FYEKMQ (reference sequence). The chain's CDR3 is CASSLGALGRNYGYTF. The DNA for the CDR3 is TGTGCCAGCAGCTTAGGGGCCCTCGGAAGAAACTATGGCTACACCTTC.

The CDR3 nucleotides are TGTGCCAGCTCACCAATACCGAATGAAAAACTGTTTTTT. Residues: CASSPIPNEKLFF. The V call is TRBV18, the J call TRBJ1-4; D is ambiguous. Per germline, CDR1 KGHSH and CDR2 LQKENI. V lost 2 bases, J lost 5 bases, and 6 bases lay in between. This CDR3 is 13 amino acids long.

The chain carries TRBV9 and TRBJ1-2, with D unresolved. The V gene's germline CDR1 is SGDLS and CDR2 YYNGEE. The CDR3 is 14 residues long. V lost 5 bases and J lost 0, with 11 bases in between. The CDR3: CASSRDPANYGYTF. The DNA of the CDR3 is TGTGCCAGCAGTCGGGATCCAGCTAACTATGGCTACACCTTC.

The V gene is TRBV28, the J gene TRBJ2-2; 8 nucleotides agree with TRBD1. The V and J ends lost 3 bases and 7 bases, in that order; junction bases with no gene match: 7. CDR3 length: 15 residues. Germline-derived CDR1 and CDR2 are MDHEN and SYDVKM. Here the CDR3 reads CASSLVRGPHGELFF. The CDR3 DNA reads TGTGCCAGCAGTTTGGTCAGGGGGCCACACGGGGAGCTGTTTTTT. The full variable domain, completed using reference TRBV28 and TRBJ2-2, is DVKVTQSSRYLVKRTGEKVFLECVQDMDHENMFWYRQDPGLGLRLIYFSYDVKMKEKGDIPEGYSVSREKKERFSLILESASTNQTSMYLCASSLVRGPHGELFFGEGSRLTVL.

In DNA form, the CDR3 reads TGCAGCGTAACACAGGGGGCGGAGACCCAGTACTTC. Translating gives CSVTQGAETQYF. The rearrangement links TRBV29-1 to TRBJ2-5; 9 bases match TRBD1. V gave up 6 bases and J gave up 5 bases; unmatched junction bases: 4. The CDR3 covers 12 residues. Germline assignment: CDR1 SQVTM and CDR2 ANQGSEA.

The rearrangement joins TRBV6-5 to TRBJ2-1, with D possibly TRBD2 on 5 matching bases. V lost 5 bases and J 4 bases, leaving 9 bases between the germline ends. The CDR3 has 13 residues. CDR1 is MNHEY and CDR2 is SVGAGI in the germline V gene. CDR3 nucleotide sequence: TGTGCCAGCAGTCACGGGGTTTACAATGAGCAGTTCTTC. Translated, it gives CASSHGVYNEQFF.

The chain uses TRBV7-2 and TRBJ2-2, with D maybe TRBD2 (5 bases). This CDR3 is built from 17 residues. Trimming took off 2 bases at V and 1 base at J, with 14 bases between the two ends. Germline lookup yields CDR1 SGHTA and CDR2 FQGNSA. The CDR3 is CASSLSPRVGNTGELFF. The CDR3 DNA is TGTGCCAGCAGCTTATCCCCGAGGGTGGGGAACACCGGGGAGCTGTTTTTT.

The J gene is TRBJ2-3, the V gene TRBV5-4; D may be TRBD2 (6 bases). This CDR3 has 15 residues. V gave up 4 bases and J gave up 3 bases, with 15 bases separating them. The V gene's germline CDR1 is SGHNT and CDR2 YYREEE (reference sequence). Here the CDR3 reads CASSPPGSGTDTQYF. In DNA form, the CDR3 reads TGTGCCAGCAGCCCCCCGGGTAGCGGTACAGATACGCAGTATTTT. The variable domain in full, completed from reference TRBV5-4 and TRBJ2-3, reads ETGVTQSPTHLIKTRGQQVTLRCSSQSGHNTVSWYQQALGQGPQFIFQYYREEENGRGNFPPRFSGLQFPNYSSELNVNALELDDSALYLCASSPPGSGTDTQYFGPGTRLTVL.

This chain joins TRBV7-3 and TRBJ2-1; 9 bases line up with TRBD1. The CDR3 is 14 amino acids. Germline V gene data show CDR1 as SGHTA and CDR2 as FQGTGA. J gave up 8 bases and V 5 bases, and 7 bases lay outside the gene matches. The CDR3 loop is CASSDYRGPYEQFF. DNA for the CDR3: TGTGCCAGCAGCGACTACAGGGGGCCCTATGAGCAGTTCTTC.

V is TRBV4-3 and J is TRBJ2-2, with a tentative D call TRBD1 (5 bases). The germline gives CDR1 LGHNA, CDR2 YSLEER. V was pared by 0 bases and J by 3 bases, with 5 bases between. This CDR3 contains 14 residues. The chain's CDR3 is CASSQDRDTGELFF. In nucleotides, the CDR3 is TGCGCCAGCAGCCAAGACAGGGACACCGGGGAGCTGTTTTTT.

The chain couples TRBV6-2 or TRBV6-3 to TRBJ1-2; D is perhaps TRBD1 (5 bases). The CDR3 is made up of 15 amino acids. From germline, CDR1 is MNHEY and CDR2 SVGEGT. V was shortened by 4 bases and J by 6 bases, with 18 bases between the two germline ends. CDR3 region: CASSLGRAVGHGYTF. The CDR3 DNA sequence: TGTGCCAGCAGTTTGGGCCGGGCCGTGGGGCATGGCTACACCTTC.

The rearrangement joins TRBV19 to TRBJ2-2, with 7 positions matching TRBD2. V was clipped by 6 bases and J by 5 bases; unmatched bases: 12. Germline CDR1 is LNHDA and CDR2 is SQIVND (reference sequence). The CDR3 is made up of 16 amino acids. This CDR3 reads CASSPFGQGGTGELFF. CDR3 in DNA: TGTGCCAGTAGCCCGTTTGGCCAGGGAGGGACCGGGGAGCTGTTTTTT.

The rearrangement joins TRBV4-3 to TRBJ2-5; 7 positions agree with TRBD2. CDR3 size: 16 residues. The V gene's germline CDR1 is LGHNA and CDR2 YSLEER. J was trimmed by 2 bases and V by 0 bases; bases with no gene match: 6. CDR3 coding DNA: TGCGCCAGCAGCCAAGAGCGAGCGGGGTTACAAGAGACCCAGTACTTC. Amino acids: CASSQERAGLQETQYF.

This chain joins TRBV28 and TRBJ2-2; 11 bases are a match to TRBD2. The CDR3 is made up of 16 amino acids. Germline trimming cut 2 bases from V and 6 bases from J; bases unmatched to any gene: 5. Looked up from germline, CDR1 is MDHEN and CDR2 is SYDVKM. The CDR3 sequence is CASSLTTSGSSGELFF. CDR3 bases: TGTGCCAGCAGTTTAACCACTAGCGGGAGCTCCGGGGAGCTGTTTTTT.

This chain connects TRBV19 to TRBJ2-7, with 9 nucleotides matching TRBD1. CDR1 is LNHDA and CDR2 is SQIVND in the germline V gene (reference sequence). V gave up 6 bases and J gave up 7 bases; unmatched junction bases: 10. The CDR3 consists of 14 residues. The CDR3 loop is CASSRDRASGEQYF. CDR3 sequence (DNA): TGTGCCAGTAGCCGGGACAGGGCGAGTGGTGAGCAGTACTTC.

To note about this clone: Other DNA sequences in the same sample also yield this CDR3. J is TRBJ1-3 and V is TRBV5-1; tentative D call: TRBD1 (6 bases). CDR1 and CDR2 (germline): SGHRS, YFSETQ. V was shortened by 0 bases and J by 0 bases, with 7 bases between the two germline ends. The CDR3 loop spans 15 amino acids. The CDR3 loop reads CASSLADSSGNTIYF. The CDR3, as DNA: TGCGCCAGCAGCTTGGCGGACAGCTCTGGAAACACCATATATTTT.

This sequence joins TRBV23-1 and TRBJ2-2, with 11 positions matching TRBD2. TRBV23-1 is annotated as an ORF whose role is uncertain. V was pared by 6 bases and J by 5 bases, with 11 bases of the junction left unmatched. The CDR3 spans 17 residues. The CDR3 DNA is TGCGCCAGCAGGCCGGCTAGCGGGAGGCCCCGGACCGGGGAGCTGTTTTTT. It encodes CASRPASGRPRTGELFF.